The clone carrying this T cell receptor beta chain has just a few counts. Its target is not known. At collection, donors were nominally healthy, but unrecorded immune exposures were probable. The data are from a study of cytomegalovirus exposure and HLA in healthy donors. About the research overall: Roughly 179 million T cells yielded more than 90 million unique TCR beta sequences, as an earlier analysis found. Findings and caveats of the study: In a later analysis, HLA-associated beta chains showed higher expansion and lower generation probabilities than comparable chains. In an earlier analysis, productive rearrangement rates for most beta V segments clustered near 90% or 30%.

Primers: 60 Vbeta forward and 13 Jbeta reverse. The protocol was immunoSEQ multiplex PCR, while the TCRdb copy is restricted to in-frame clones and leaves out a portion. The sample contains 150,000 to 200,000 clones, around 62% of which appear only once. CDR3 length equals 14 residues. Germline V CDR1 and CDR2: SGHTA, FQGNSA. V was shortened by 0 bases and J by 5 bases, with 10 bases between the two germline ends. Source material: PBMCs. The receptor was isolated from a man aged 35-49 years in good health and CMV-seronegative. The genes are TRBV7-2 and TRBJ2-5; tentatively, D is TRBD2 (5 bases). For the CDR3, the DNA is TGTGCCAGCAGCTTAGCGCCCGGGGTGGAGACCCAGTACTTC. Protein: CASSLAPGVETQYF.